The T cell receptor (beta chain) described here comes from a study of cytotoxic CD8 clonotypes in ibrutinib-treated CLL. Across the whole study: Once patients had received a median around 12 months of treatment, range 6 to 36, response samples were obtained.

Germline V gene lookup returns CDR1 MNHEY and CDR2 SMNVEV (reference sequence). V lost 5 bases to trimming and J lost 4 bases; unmatched junction nucleotides: 9. This CDR3 comprises 16 residues. The method was immunoSEQ multiplex PCR; TCRdb's version includes in-frame clones alone and lacks a portion of them. The profile shows 300,000 to 400,000 clones, under 70% of them singletons. Extraction of 1.5 to 2.5 micrograms of genomic DNA from cryopreserved PBMCs supplied material for TCR beta libraries. This TCR came from a human donor with chronic lymphocytic leukemia. This chain connects TRBV27 to TRBJ1-5; 9 bases map to TRBD1. Sample: PBMCs, taken after 36 months of ibrutinib treatment. The CDR3, as DNA: TGTGCCAGCAGTCCAGTGCGGACAGGGGATAATCAGCCCCAGCATTTT. Protein product: CASSPVRTGDNQPQHF.